A single TCR beta chain is shown here with its context. The data derive from a study of identical twins. A single record per CDR3 protein comes from TCRdb applying MiXCR to the 5' RACE reads. Of approximately 1.8 million distinct CDR3 sequences in the sample, 32% were seen once. With no exceptions, donors were healthy Caucasians. The CDR3 covers 19 residues. The V segment lost 0 bases and the J segment 2 bases; nucleotides outside the gene matches: 12. Germline CDR1 and CDR2: MNHEY and SMNVEV (reference sequence). Sample: cord blood. The sequence came from a newborn girl in good health. V and J are TRBV27 and TRBJ1-2; 10 bases match TRBD1. This CDR3 is CASSLSVSTGGMRNYGYTF. CDR3 DNA: TGTGCCAGCAGTTTATCCGTCTCGACAGGGGGCATGAGAAACTATGGCTACACCTTC.